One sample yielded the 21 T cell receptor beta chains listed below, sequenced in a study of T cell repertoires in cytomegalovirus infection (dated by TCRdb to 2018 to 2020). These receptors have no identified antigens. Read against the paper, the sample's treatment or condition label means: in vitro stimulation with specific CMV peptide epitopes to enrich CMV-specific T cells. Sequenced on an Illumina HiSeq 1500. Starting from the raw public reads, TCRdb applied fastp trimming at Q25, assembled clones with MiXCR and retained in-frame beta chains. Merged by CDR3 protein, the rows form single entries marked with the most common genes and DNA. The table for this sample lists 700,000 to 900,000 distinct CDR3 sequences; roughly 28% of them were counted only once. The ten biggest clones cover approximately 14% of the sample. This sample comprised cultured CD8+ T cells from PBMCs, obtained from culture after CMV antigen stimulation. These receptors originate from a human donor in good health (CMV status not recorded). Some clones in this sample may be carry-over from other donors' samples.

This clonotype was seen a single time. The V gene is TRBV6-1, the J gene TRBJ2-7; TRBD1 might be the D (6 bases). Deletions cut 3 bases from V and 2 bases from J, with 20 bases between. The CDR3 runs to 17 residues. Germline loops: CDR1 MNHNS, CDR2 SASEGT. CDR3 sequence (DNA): TGTGCCAGCAGTGATCTACAGGGTCTCAAGAGCACCTACGAGCAGTACGTC. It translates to CASSDLQGLKSTYEQYV.

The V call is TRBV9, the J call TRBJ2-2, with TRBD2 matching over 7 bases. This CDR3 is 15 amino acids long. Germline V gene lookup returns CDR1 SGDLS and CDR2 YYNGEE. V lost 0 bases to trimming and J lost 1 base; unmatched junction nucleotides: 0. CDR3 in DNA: TGTGCCAGCAGCGTAGCTAGCGGGAACACCGGGGAGCTGTTTTTT. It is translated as CASSVASGNTGELFF. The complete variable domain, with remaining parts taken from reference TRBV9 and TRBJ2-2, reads DSGVTQTPKHLITATGQRVTLRCSPRSGDLSVYWYQQSLDQGLQFLIQYYNGEERAKGNILERFSAQQFPDLHSELNLSSLELGDSALYFCASSVASGNTGELFFGEGSRLTVL.

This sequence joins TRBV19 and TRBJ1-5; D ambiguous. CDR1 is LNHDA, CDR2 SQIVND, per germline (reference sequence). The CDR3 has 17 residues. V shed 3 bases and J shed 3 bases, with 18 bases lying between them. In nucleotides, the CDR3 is TGTGCCAGTAGTATGGCTCTCAGAAAAACCCTCAATCAGCCCCAGCATTTT. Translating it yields CASSMALRKTLNQPQHF. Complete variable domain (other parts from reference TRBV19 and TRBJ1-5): DGGITQSPKYLFRKEGQNVTLSCEQNLNHDAMYWYRQDPGQGLRLIYYSQIVNDFQKGDIAEGYSVSREKKESFPLTVTSAQKNPTAFYLCASSMALRKTLNQPQHFGDGTRLSIL.

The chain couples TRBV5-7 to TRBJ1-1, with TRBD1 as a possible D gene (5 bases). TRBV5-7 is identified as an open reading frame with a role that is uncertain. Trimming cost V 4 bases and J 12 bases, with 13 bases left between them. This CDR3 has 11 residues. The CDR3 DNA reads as TGTGCCAGCAGCAGATGGAACAGGCCTTTCTTT. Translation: CASSRWNRPFF.

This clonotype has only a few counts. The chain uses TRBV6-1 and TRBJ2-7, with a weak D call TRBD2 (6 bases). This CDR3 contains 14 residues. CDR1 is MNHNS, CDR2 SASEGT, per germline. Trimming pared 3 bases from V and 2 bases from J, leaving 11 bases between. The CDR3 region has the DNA TGTGCCAGCAGTGACCGGGACTTCACCTACGAGCAGTACTTC. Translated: CASSDRDFTYEQYF.

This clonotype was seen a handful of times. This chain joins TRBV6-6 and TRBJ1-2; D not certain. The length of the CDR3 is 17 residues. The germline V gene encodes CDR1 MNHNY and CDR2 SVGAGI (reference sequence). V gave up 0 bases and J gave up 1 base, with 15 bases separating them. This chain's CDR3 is CASSYSSEPLLNYGYTF. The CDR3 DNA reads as TGTGCCAGCAGTTACTCTTCCGAGCCGCTACTTAACTATGGCTACACCTTC.

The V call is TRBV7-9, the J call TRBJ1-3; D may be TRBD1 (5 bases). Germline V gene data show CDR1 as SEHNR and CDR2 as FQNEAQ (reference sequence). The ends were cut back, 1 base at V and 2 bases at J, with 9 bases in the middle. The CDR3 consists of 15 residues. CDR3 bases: TGTGCCAGCAGCTTAGGGGGGGGGACTGGAAACACCATATATTTT. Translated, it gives CASSLGGGTGNTIYF.

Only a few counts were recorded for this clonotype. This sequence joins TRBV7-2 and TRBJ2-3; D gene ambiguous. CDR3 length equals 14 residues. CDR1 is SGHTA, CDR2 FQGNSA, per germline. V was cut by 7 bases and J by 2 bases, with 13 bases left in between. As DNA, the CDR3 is TGTGCCAGCAACGGCGGCAGACCCACAGATACGCAGTATTTT. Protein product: CASNGGRPTDTQYF.

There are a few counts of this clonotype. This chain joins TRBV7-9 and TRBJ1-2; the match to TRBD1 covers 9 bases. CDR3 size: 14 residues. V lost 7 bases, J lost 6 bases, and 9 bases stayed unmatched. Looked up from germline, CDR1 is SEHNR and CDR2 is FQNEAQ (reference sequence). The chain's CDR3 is CASTLDRGKDGYTF. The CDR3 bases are TGTGCCAGCACCTTGGACAGGGGAAAAGATGGCTACACCTTC.

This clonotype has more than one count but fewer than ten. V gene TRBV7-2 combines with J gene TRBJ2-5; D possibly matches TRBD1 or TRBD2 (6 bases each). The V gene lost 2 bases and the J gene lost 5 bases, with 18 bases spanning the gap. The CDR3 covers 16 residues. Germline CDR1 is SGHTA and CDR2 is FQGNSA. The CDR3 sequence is CASSLYGRGLWETQYF. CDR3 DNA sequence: TGTGCCAGCAGCTTATACGGTCGGGGGCTGTGGGAGACCCAGTACTTC.

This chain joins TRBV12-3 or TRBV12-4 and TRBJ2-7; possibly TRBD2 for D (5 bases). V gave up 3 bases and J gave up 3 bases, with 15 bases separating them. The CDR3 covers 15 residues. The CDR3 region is CASSFKVSGFYEQYF. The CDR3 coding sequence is TGTGCCAGCAGTTTTAAGGTCTCGGGATTCTACGAGCAGTACTTC.

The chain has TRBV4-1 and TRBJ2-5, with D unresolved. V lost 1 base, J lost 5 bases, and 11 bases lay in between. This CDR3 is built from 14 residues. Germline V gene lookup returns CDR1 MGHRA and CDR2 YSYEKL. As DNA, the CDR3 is TGCGCCAGCAGCCAAGGGGTGGGATCGGAGACCCAGTACTTC. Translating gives CASSQGVGSETQYF.

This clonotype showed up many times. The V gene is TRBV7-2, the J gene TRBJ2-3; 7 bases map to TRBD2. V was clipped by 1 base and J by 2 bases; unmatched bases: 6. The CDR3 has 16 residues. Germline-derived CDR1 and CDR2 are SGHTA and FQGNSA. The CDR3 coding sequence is TGTGCCAGCAGCTTAGGGCTGGGGGGGTACACAGATACGCAGTATTTT. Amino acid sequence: CASSLGLGGYTDTQYF.

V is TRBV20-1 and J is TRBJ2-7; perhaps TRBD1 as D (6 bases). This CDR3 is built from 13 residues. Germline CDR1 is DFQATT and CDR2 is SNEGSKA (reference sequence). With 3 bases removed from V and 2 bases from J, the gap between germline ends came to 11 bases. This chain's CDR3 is CSARGWDTYEQYF. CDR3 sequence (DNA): TGCAGTGCTAGGGGGTGGGACACCTACGAGCAGTACTTC.

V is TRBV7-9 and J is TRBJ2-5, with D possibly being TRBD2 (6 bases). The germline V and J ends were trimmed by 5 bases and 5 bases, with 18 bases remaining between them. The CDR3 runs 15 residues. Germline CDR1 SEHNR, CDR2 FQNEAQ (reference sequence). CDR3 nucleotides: TGTGCCAGCAGCCCCCCCGGGAAGGCGGGGGAGACCCAGTACTTC. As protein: CASSPPGKAGETQYF.

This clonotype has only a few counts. The CDR3 DNA follows: TGTGCCAGCAGCACACCCAGCGGATACGAGCAGTACTTC. Protein product: CASSTPSGYEQYF. The rearrangement links TRBV2 to TRBJ2-7; D is perhaps TRBD2 (5 bases). The V gene lost 6 bases and the J gene lost 4 bases, with 13 bases spanning the gap. The germline V gene has CDR1 SNHLY and CDR2 FYNNEI. The length of the CDR3 is 13 residues.

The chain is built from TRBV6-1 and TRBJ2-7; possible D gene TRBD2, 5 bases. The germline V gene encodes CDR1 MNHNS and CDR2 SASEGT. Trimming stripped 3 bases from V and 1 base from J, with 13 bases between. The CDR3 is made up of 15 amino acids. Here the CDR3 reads CASSEWSGGSYEQYF. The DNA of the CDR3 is TGTGCCAGCAGTGAGTGGTCTGGAGGATCCTACGAGCAGTACTTC.

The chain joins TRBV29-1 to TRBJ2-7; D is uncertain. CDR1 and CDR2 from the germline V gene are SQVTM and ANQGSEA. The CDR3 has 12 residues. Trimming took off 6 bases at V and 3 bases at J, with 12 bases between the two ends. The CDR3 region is CSVLLGDYEQYF. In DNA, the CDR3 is TGCAGCGTCCTCCTCGGCGACTACGAGCAGTACTTC.

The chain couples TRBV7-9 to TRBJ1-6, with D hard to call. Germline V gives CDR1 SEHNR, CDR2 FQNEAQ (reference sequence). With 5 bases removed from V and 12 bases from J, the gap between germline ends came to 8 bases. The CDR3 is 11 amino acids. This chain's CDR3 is CASSPERPLHF. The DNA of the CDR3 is TGTGCCAGCAGCCCCGAGAGACCCCTCCACTTT.

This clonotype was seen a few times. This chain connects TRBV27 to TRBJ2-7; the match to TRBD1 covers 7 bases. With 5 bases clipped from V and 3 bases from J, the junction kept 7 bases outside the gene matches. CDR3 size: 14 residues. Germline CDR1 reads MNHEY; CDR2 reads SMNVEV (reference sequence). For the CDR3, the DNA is TGTGCCAGCAGTCCGACAGGGATGGGCTACGAGCAGTACGTC. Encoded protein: CASSPTGMGYEQYV.

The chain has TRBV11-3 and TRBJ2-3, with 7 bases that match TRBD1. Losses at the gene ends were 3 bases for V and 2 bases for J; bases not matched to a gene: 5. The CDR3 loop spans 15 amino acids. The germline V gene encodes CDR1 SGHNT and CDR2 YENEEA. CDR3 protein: CASSFGQEDTDTQYF. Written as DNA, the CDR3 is TGTGCCAGCAGCTTCGGACAGGAAGACACAGATACGCAGTATTTT.